Given below is one T cell receptor (beta chain) in context. Its target is unknown. Sorted CD4+ subsets: naive, central memory, regulatory, stem cell-like memory (CD45RO/CCR7/CD25/CD127/CD95/CD27 panel). The data are from a study of beta chain features in type 1 diabetes. Broader study findings: In every one of the four CD4+ subsets, TCRB CDR3s were moderately but significantly shorter in Type 1 diabetes patients.

Sequencing targeted expressed TCRB transcripts, as all isolated RNA had been reverse transcribed. Only in-frame clones appear in the TCRdb table, and some are missing; sequencing was by immunoSEQ multiplex PCR. The sample lists under 850,000 clones, around 15% occurring once. The sequenced sample consisted of naive CD4+ T cells from blood. The receptor's source is a man between 18 and 29 years old with type 1 diabetes.

The CDR3 nucleotides read TGTGCCAGCAGCCAGGAGGGGTCGAAGACAGATACGCAGTATTTT. It yields the protein CASSQEGSKTDTQYF. The chain combines TRBV4-2 with TRBJ2-3; D might be TRBD2 (6 bases). The germline V gene encodes CDR1 LGHNA and CDR2 YNFKEQ. Trimming cost V 3 bases and J 3 bases, with 13 bases left between them. The length of the CDR3 is 15 residues.